This is a list of T cell receptor beta chains from one sample in a study of shared clonotypes between healthy human individuals. TCRdb keeps only in-frame clones here, not all; method: immunoSEQ multiplex PCR. The data contain around 1.4 million clones, about 98.5% of them singletons. Sequenced input: naive CD4+ T cells sorted from blood. These receptors all stem from a man aged 30 to 45 in good health. Each CDR3 is given with its conserved first and last residue. A D gene is named only where the DNA matches it firmly. Expanded clones get a size class; other rows say once, few or many, or leave the size out.

CDR3 protein	CDR3 DNA	J gene	clone size	D gene	V gene
CASSLVHGSETQYF	TGCGCCAGCAGCTTGGTTCATGGTTCCGAGACCCAGTACTTC	TRBJ2-5	NA	NA	TRBV5-1
CASSSYDMTPGTGVEQPQHF	TGTGCCAGCAGTTCCTACGATATGACGCCCGGGACAGGGGTCGAGCAGCCCCAGCATTTT	TRBJ1-5	NA	TRBD1	TRBV28
CASSSAPARYEQFF	TGTGCCAGTAGTTCGGCCCCCGCTAGGTATGAGCAGTTCTTC	TRBJ2-1	NA	NA	TRBV19
CASSSQGVTEAFF	TGCGCCAGCAGCTCTCAGGGGGTCACTGAAGCTTTCTTT	TRBJ1-1	NA	TRBD1	TRBV5-1
CASSQAPSGNTGELFF	TGCGCCAGCAGCCAAGCGCCTTCGGGGAACACCGGGGAGCTGTTTTTT	TRBJ2-2	NA	NA	TRBV4-3
CASSLELNTGELFF	TGTGCCAGCAGCTTAGAACTGAACACCGGGGAGCTGTTTTTT	TRBJ2-2	NA	NA	TRBV11-3
CASSRTGPRNQPQHF	TGTGCCAGTAGCAGGACAGGGCCCCGCAATCAGCCCCAGCATTTT	TRBJ1-5	once	TRBD1	TRBV19
CASSFREREQYF	TGTGCCAGCAGCTTTCGAGAGAGGGAGCAGTACTTC	TRBJ2-7	NA	NA	TRBV11-2
CASSATGTVYNEQFF	TGTGCCAGCAGCGCAACCGGGACAGTCTACAATGAGCAGTTCTTC	TRBJ2-1	NA	TRBD1	TRBV7-3
CASSTQERGYNEQFF	TGTGCCAGCTCGACACAGGAAAGGGGCTACAATGAGCAGTTCTTC	TRBJ2-1	NA	NA	TRBV18
CASSPLGGSSSYNEQFF	TGTGCCAGCTCACCACTTGGGGGATCTAGCTCCTACAATGAGCAGTTCTTC	TRBJ2-1	NA	NA	TRBV18
CASSQRLAGASPDTQYF	TGTGCCAGCTCACAACGACTAGCGGGAGCTTCGCCAGATACGCAGTATTTT	TRBJ2-3	once	TRBD2	TRBV18
CASSLNTGLNQPQHF	TGTGCCAGCAGCTTGAATACAGGGCTCAATCAGCCCCAGCATTTT	TRBJ1-5	NA	NA	TRBV11-2
CASSPWEGTYEQYF	TGTGCCAGTAGTCCCTGGGAGGGTACCTACGAGCAGTACTTC	TRBJ2-7	NA	TRBD2	TRBV19
CASSFLSGRALVGELFF	TGTGCCAGCAGCTTCCTTAGCGGGAGGGCCCTCGTCGGGGAGCTGTTTTTT	TRBJ2-2	NA	TRBD2	TRBV7-8
CASGSHNIQYF	TGTGCCAGCGGATCTCACAACATTCAGTACTTC	TRBJ2-4	once	NA	TRBV28
CASSITSAQETQYF	TGTGCCAGTAGTATTACCAGCGCGCAAGAGACCCAGTACTTC	TRBJ2-5	NA	NA	TRBV19
CASSLEGGANYGYTF	TGCGCCAGCAGCCTGGAAGGGGGGGCCAACTATGGCTACACCTTC	TRBJ1-2	once	NA	TRBV5-1
CASSVLRNTGELFF	TGTGCCAGCAGCGTTCTTAGGAACACCGGGGAGCTGTTTTTT	TRBJ2-2	NA	NA	TRBV9
CASSQDASGRFTDTQYF	TGTGCCAGCAGCCAAGACGCTAGCGGGAGATTCACAGATACGCAGTATTTT	TRBJ2-3	once	TRBD2	TRBV14
CASSRTSGLNEQFF	TGCGCCAGCAGCCGGACTAGCGGGCTCAATGAGCAGTTCTTC	TRBJ2-1	NA	TRBD2	TRBV4-1
CASSLAHRGLANTIYF	TGTGCCAGCAGCTTAGCGCACAGGGGACTTGCAAACACCATATATTTT	TRBJ1-3	NA	TRBD1	TRBV11-2
CASMSTGTDETQYF	TGTGCCAGCATGTCAACCGGGACGGACGAGACCCAGTACTTC	TRBJ2-5	NA	NA	TRBV6-6
CASSLSQANQPQHF	TGTGCCAGCAGTTTATCCCAGGCCAATCAGCCCCAGCATTTT	TRBJ1-5	once	NA	TRBV28
CASHRGRQETQYF	TGTGCCAGCCATAGGGGCAGACAAGAGACCCAGTACTTC	TRBJ2-5	once	NA	TRBV28
CATSLSGNQPQHF	TGTGCCACCAGTCTTTCGGGCAATCAGCCCCAGCATTTT	TRBJ1-5	NA	NA	TRBV15
CASSVDYPGSNTGELFF	TGTGCCAGCAGCGTAGACTACCCCGGATCGAACACCGGGGAGCTGTTTTTT	TRBJ2-2	NA	NA	TRBV9
CASSSSGSVYGYTF	TGTGCCAGCAGTTCCTCAGGGAGTGTCTATGGCTACACCTTC	TRBJ1-2	NA	NA	TRBV28
CASSLWDPAGGYNEQFF	TGTGCCAGCAGTTTATGGGATCCAGCGGGAGGGTACAATGAGCAGTTCTTC	TRBJ2-1	NA	TRBD2	TRBV28
CASSQDLGRGARYTF	TGCGCCAGCAGCCAAGACTTGGGGAGGGGCGCGCGCTACACCTTC	TRBJ1-2	NA	NA	TRBV4-3
CASSPLTGTTDTQYF	TGTGCCAGCAGCCCCTTGACAGGGACCACAGATACGCAGTATTTT	TRBJ2-3	NA	TRBD1	TRBV7-9